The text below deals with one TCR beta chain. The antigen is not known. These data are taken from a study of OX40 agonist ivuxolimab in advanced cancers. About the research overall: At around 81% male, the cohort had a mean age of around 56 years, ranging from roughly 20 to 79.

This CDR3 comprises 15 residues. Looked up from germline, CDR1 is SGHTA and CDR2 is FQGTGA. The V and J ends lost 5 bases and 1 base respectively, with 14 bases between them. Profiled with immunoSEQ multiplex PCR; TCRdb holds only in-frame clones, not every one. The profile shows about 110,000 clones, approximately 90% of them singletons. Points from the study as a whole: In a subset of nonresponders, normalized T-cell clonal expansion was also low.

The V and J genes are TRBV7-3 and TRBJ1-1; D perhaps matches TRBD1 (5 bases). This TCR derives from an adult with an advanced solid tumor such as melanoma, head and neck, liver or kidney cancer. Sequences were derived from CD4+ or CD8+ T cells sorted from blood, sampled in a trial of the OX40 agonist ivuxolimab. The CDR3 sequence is CASSPGTERNTEAFF. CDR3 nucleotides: TGTGCCAGCAGCCCCGGGACCGAGCGGAACACTGAAGCTTTCTTT. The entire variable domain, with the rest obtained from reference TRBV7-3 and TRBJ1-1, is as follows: GAGVSQTPSNKVTEKGKYVELRCDPISGHTALYWYRQSLGQGPEFLIYFQGTGAADDSGLPNDRFFAVRPEGSVSTLKIQRTERGDSAVYLCASSPGTERNTEAFFGQGTRLTVV.